The 3 T cell receptor beta chains given below trace back to one sample, sequenced in a study of T cell responses to AZD1222 COVID-19 vaccine. Generated by immunoSEQ multiplex PCR, the TCRdb table keeps only in-frame clones and is missing some. The sample gives 150,000 to 200,000 clones, around nine tenths of which show up once; more than 5.5% is in the top ten. Sample: peripheral blood, taken on day 0 of AZD1222 vaccination. Every receptor here comes from an adult in good health.

This clone has just one count. The chain recombines TRBV6-1 with TRBJ2-6; D unclear. Trimming removed 2 bases from V and 3 bases from J, with 8 bases in between. The V gene's germline CDR1 is MNHNS and CDR2 SASEGT. The CDR3 is made up of 15 amino acids. In DNA form, the CDR3 reads TGTGCCAGCAGTGAAATGAGTGGTGGGGCCAACGTCCTGACTTTC. Amino acid sequence: CASSEMSGGANVLTF.

The rearrangement joins TRBV6-2 or TRBV6-3 to TRBJ1-5; the D is unclear. The CDR3 has 16 amino acids. The V end was cut by 6 bases, the J end by 0 bases, with 15 bases between. Germline V gives CDR1 MNHEY, CDR2 SVGEGT. CDR3 in amino acids: CASSGSHDSSNQPQHF. In nucleotides, the CDR3 is TGTGCCAGCAGCGGAAGCCATGATTCTAGCAATCAGCCCCAGCATTTT.

The gene calls are TRBV3-1 (or the pseudogene TRBV3-2) and TRBJ1-5; no firm D call. CDR1 LGHDT and CDR2 YNNKEL come from the germline V gene (reference sequence). The CDR3 contains 13 residues. Trimming took off 0 bases at V and 6 bases at J, with 6 bases between the two ends. The DNA of the CDR3 is TGTGCCAGCAGCCAAGACCAACTTCAGCCCCAGCATTTT. As protein: CASSQDQLQPQHF.